These T cell receptor beta chains were read from a single sample in a study of PD-1 blockade in classical Hodgkin lymphoma. Produced via immunoSEQ multiplex PCR; TCRdb's table is partial and in-frame only. The sample lists roughly 100,000 clones; about three quarters were seen once. The sample in question was peripheral blood mononuclear cells (PBMCs), obtained before the fourth cycle of nivolumab. The receptor set was obtained from a human donor with classical Hodgkin lymphoma. The CDR3 runs from the conserved cysteine through the conserved F or W. The D gene is left open where the match is weak. The size of a clone is reported for some rows only, either as once, few or many, or as a class for expanded clones.

D	size	V	J	CDR3	DNA
TRBD2	-	TRBV10-2	TRBJ2-2	CASRLAGGPDTGELFF	TGCGCCAGCAGGCTAGCGGGGGGGCCAGACACCGGGGAGCTGTTTTTT
TRBD2	once	TRBV6-4	TRBJ2-2	CASSDSSGGTGELFF	TGTGCCAGCAGTGACTCTAGCGGGGGGACCGGGGAGCTGTTTTTT
-	-	TRBV11-1	TRBJ1-1	CASSFRPGMNTEAFF	TGTGCCAGCAGCTTTAGGCCAGGGATGAACACTGAAGCTTTCTTT
-	-	TRBV10-3	TRBJ2-7	CAISESRGKYEQYF	TGTGCCATCAGTGAGTCGCGGGGAAAATACGAGCAGTACTTC
TRBD2	-	TRBV28	TRBJ2-5	CASSQSGRRETQYF	TGTGCCAGCAGTCAAAGCGGGAGAAGAGAGACCCAGTACTTC
TRBD1	-	TRBV6-5	TRBJ2-7	CASKAYRGTYEQYF	TGTGCCAGTAAAGCTTACAGGGGAACCTACGAGCAGTACTTC
-	-	TRBV6-5	TRBJ2-5	CASSYGGQETQYF	TGTGCCAGCAGTTACGGGGGTCAAGAGACCCAGTACTTC
-	-	TRBV11-2	TRBJ1-1	CASSLDYQRQAFF	TGTGCCAGCAGCTTAGATTATCAGAGGCAAGCTTTCTTT
TRBD1	-	TRBV7-3	TRBJ2-2	CASSGQGGLRTGPGELFF	TGTGCCAGCAGCGGACAGGGTGGTCTCAGGACGGGACCCGGGGAGCTGTTTTTT
-	-	TRBV18	TRBJ2-2	CASSPDTNTGELFF	TGTGCCAGCTCACCGGACACGAACACCGGGGAGCTGTTTTTT
-	-	TRBV14	TRBJ2-6	CASSQYQGLRANVLTF	TGTGCCAGCAGCCAATACCAGGGTCTGAGGGCCAACGTCCTGACTTTC
-	-	TRBV6-5	TRBJ2-2	CASSPNTGELFF	TGTGCCAGCAGCCCAAACACCGGGGAGCTGTTTTTT
TRBD1	-	TRBV7-6	TRBJ2-7	CASSLGQARYEQYF	TGTGCCAGCAGCCTAGGACAGGCGCGCTACGAGCAGTACTTC
-	-	TRBV19	TRBJ1-5	CATLSRVNSNQPQHF	TGTGCCACCCTCTCCAGGGTTAATAGCAATCAGCCCCAGCATTTT
-	-	TRBV28	TRBJ1-1	CASSLPLTGTVYTEAFF	TGTGCCAGCAGTTTACCCCTTACCGGGACGGTTTACACTGAAGCTTTCTTT
TRBD1	-	TRBV10-3	TRBJ1-2	CAISDFDRGHGYTF	TGTGCCATCAGTGATTTCGACAGGGGGCATGGCTACACCTTC